This T cell receptor (beta chain) stems from a study of cytomegalovirus exposure and HLA in healthy donors. Study overall: Of all 360 or so donors who were genotyped, roughly 81% belonged to the Caucasian-associated ancestry cluster.

Study-level results: Later genetic work tied a missense DCLRE1C variant to beta-chain V and J trimming. Prediction of most subjects' HLA-A and HLA-B alleles by TCR beta sequences was reportedly accurate.

This clone was detected a few times. The antigen is unknown. PCR involved 60 Vbeta and 13 Jbeta primers. In the original analysis: About 80 million unique TCR beta chains, about 11 million of them shared, were counted by a later analysis. Sequencing used immunoSEQ multiplex PCR; TCRdb keeps in-frame clones, though not all of them. Clone size and V and J calls were adopted from that table, with D and trimming inferred from the DNA. The sample lists about 120,000 clones, under 20% occurring once. The sequencing sample was made of PBMCs. This receptor was taken from a female donor in good health and CMV-seropositive.

CDR3 bases: TGTGCCAGCAGTTCAGATAGGGACAGAGATTATGGCTACACCTTC. It codes for CASSSDRDRDYGYTF. The rearrangement uses TRBV28 and TRBJ1-2; TRBD1 matches 7 bases. V was pared by 4 bases and J by 5 bases, with 10 bases of the junction left unmatched. This CDR3 is built from 15 residues. Germline lookup yields CDR1 MDHEN and CDR2 SYDVKM.